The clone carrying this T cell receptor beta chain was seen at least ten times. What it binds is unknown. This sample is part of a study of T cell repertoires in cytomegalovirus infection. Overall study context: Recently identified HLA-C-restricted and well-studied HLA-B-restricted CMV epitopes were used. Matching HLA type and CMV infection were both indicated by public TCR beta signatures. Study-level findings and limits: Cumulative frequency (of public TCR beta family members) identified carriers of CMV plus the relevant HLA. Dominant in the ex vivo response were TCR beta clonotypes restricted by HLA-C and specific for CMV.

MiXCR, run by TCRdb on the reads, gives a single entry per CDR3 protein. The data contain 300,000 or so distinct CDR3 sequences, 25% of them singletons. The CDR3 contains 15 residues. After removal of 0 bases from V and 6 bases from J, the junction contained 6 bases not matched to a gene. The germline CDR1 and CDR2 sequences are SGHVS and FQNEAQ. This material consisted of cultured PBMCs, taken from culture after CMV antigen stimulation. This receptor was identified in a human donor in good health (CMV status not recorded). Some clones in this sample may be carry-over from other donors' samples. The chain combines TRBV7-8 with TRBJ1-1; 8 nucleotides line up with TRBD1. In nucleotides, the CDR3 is TGTGCCAGCAGCTTAGCGCCAGGGGGCGAGCCTGAAGCTTTCTTT. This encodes CASSLAPGGEPEAFF.